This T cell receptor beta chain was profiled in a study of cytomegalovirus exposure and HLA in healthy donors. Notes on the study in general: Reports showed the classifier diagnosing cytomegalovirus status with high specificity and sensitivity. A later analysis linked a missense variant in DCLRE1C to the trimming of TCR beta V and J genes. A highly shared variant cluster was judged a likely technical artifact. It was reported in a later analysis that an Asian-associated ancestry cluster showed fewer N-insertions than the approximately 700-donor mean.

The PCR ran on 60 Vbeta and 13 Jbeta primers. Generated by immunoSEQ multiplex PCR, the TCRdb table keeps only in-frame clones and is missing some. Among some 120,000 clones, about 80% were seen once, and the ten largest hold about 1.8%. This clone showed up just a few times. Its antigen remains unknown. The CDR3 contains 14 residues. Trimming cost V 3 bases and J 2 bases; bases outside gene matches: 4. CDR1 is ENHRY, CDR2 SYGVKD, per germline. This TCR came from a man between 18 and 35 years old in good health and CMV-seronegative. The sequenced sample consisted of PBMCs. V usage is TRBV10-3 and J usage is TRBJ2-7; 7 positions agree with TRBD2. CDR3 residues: CAISDLLATYEQYF. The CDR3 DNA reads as TGTGCCATCAGTGATTTACTAGCGACCTACGAGCAGTACTTC.